A single sample is the source of the 2 T cell receptor beta chains below, sequenced in a study of identical twins (TCRdb year 2016). The library was built by means of 5' RACE. The sequencer listed for this sample is Illumina HiSeq 2000. TCRdb redid the processing of the public reads, applying fastp at Q25 and MiXCR, and retained in-frame beta chains. Here each entry gathers all rows of one CDR3 protein and keeps the most common genes and DNA. The sample table lists fewer than 900,000 distinct CDR3 sequences, roughly 18% of them with a count of one. The ten most abundant clones make up around 14% of the sample. This sample also appeared in a second study, on T cells expressing NK-cell markers.

The sequencing sample was made of PBMCs. The receptors derive from a woman between 18 and 29 years old in good health.

This clonotype was observed a handful of times. The chain employs TRBV3-1 and TRBJ2-7, with 7 bases identical to TRBD2. The CDR3 spans 15 residues. CDR1 and CDR2 (germline): LGHDT, YNNKEL (reference sequence). V lost 1 base to trimming and J lost 1 base; unmatched junction nucleotides: 4. The CDR3 sequence: CASSQGLAPSYEQYF. CDR3 nucleotides: TGTGCCAGCAGCCAAGGACTAGCACCTTCCTACGAGCAGTACTTC.

This clonotype was detected many times. The V call is TRBV7-6, the J call TRBJ2-7, with D possibly matching TRBD2 (5 bases). V was pared by 3 bases and J by 5 bases, with 11 bases between. CDR1 and CDR2 (germline): SGHVS, FNYEAQ. The CDR3 loop spans 13 amino acids. The CDR3 here is CASSLRAADEQYF. DNA for the CDR3: TGTGCCAGCAGCTTGAGGGCAGCCGACGAGCAGTACTTC.